The source of this T cell receptor (beta chain) is a study of CD8 T cells in ankylosing spondylitis. This clonotype was detected a few times. The antigen is not known. TCRdb reanalysed the 5' RACE reads using MiXCR and keeps one entry per CDR3 protein. Here the sample spans around 330,000 distinct CDR3 sequences, around a tenth being singletons. Trimming cost V 1 base and J 7 bases, with 14 bases left between them. The CDR3 length is 15 residues. The germline gives CDR1 LGHNA, CDR2 YSLEER. The study's findings and limits: There were earlier reports of some motif variants in reactive arthritis synovial fluid and blood.

Source material: blood, either unsorted or a sorted T cell fraction (not recorded which). The chain recombines TRBV4-3 with TRBJ2-4, with D possibly called TRBD1 or TRBD2 (6 bases each). The sequence was obtained from a female donor with ankylosing spondylitis or in good health (not recorded which). In nucleotides, the CDR3 is TGCGCCAGCAGCCAAGGGCGAAGGGGGGCGAACATTCAGTACTTC. Protein sequence: CASSQGRRGANIQYF.